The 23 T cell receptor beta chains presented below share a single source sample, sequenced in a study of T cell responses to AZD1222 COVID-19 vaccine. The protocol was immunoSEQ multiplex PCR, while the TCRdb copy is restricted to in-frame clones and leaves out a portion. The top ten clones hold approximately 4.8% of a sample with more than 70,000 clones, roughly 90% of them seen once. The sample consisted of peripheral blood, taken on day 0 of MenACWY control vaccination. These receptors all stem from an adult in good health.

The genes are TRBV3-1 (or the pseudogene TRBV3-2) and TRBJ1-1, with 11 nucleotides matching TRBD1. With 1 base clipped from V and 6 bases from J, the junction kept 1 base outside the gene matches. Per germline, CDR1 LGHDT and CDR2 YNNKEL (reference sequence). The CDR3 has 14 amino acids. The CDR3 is CASSQGTGGAEAFF. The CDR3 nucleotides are TGTGCCAGCAGCCAAGGGACAGGGGGCGCTGAAGCTTTCTTT.

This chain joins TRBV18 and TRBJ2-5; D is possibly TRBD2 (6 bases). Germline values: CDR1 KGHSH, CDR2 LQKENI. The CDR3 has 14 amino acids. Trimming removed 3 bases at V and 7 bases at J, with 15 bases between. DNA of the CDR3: TGTGCCAGCTCACCTAGCGGCGGGACTGGGACCCAGTACTTC. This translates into CASSPSGGTGTQYF.

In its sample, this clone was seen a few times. The CDR3 protein is CSASPTVRGAHDNEQFF. The CDR3 coding sequence is TGCAGTGCTAGTCCCACCGTCAGGGGGGCCCACGACAATGAGCAGTTCTTC. This rearrangement joins TRBV20-1 to TRBJ2-1, with a possible D match to TRBD1 (7 bases). The germline V gene has CDR1 DFQATT and CDR2 SNEGSKA (reference sequence). CDR3 size: 17 residues. Trimming took 3 bases from V and 5 from J, leaving 23 bases between them.

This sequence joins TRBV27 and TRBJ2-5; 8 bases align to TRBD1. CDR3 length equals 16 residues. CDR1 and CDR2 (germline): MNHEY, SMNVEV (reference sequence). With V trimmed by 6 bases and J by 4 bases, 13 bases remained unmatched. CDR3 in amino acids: CASSPLWAGGGETQYF. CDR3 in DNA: TGTGCCAGCAGCCCCTTGTGGGCAGGGGGCGGAGAGACCCAGTACTTC.

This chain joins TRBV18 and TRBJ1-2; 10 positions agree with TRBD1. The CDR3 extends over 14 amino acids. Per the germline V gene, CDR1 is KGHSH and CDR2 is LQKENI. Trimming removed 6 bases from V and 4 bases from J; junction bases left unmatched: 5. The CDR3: CASSQGQGTYGYTF. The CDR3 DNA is TGTGCCAGCTCGCAGGGACAGGGGACCTATGGCTACACCTTC.

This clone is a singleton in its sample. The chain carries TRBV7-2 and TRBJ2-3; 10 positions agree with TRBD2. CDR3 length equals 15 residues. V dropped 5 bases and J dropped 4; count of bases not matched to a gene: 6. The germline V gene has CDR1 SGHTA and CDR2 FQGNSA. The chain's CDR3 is CASSAPSGGPDTQYF. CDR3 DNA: TGTGCCAGCAGCGCCCCTAGCGGGGGCCCAGATACGCAGTATTTT.

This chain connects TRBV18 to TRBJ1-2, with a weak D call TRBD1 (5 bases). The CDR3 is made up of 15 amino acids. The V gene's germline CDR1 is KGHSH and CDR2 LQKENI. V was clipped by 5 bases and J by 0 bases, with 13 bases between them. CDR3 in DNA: TGTGCCAGCTCAGTCACAGGAACTTCTAACTATGGCTACACCTTC. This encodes CASSVTGTSNYGYTF. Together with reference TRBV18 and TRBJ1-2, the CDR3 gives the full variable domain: NAGVMQNPRHLVRRRGQEARLRCSPMKGHSHVYWYRQLPEEGLKFMVYLQKENIIDESGMPKERFSAEFPKEGPSILRIQQVVRGDSAAYFCASSVTGTSNYGYTFGSGTRLTVV.

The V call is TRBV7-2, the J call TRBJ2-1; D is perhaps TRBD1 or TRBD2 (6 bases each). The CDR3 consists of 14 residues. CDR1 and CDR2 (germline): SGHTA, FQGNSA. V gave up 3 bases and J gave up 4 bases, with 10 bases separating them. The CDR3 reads CASSLEGEYNEQFF. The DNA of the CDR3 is TGTGCCAGCAGCTTGGAGGGGGAGTACAATGAGCAGTTCTTC. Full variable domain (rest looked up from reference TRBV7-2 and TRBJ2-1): GAGVSQSPSNKVTEKGKDVELRCDPISGHTALYWYRQSLGQGLEFLIYFQGNSAPDKSGLPSDRFSAERTGGSVSTLTIQRTQQEDSAVYLCASSLEGEYNEQFFGPGTRLTVL.

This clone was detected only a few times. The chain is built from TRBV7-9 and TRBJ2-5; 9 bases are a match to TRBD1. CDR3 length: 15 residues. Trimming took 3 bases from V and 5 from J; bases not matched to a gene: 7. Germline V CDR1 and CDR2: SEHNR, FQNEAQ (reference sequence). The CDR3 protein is CASSLGQGGGETQYF. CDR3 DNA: TGTGCCAGCAGCTTGGGACAGGGAGGAGGGGAGACCCAGTACTTC.

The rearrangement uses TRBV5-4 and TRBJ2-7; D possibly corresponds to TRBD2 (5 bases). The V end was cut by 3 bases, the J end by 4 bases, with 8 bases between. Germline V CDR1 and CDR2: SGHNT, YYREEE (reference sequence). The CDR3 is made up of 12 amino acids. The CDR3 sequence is CASSSGRYEQYF. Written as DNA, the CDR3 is TGTGCCAGCAGCTCGGGAAGATACGAGCAGTACTTC.

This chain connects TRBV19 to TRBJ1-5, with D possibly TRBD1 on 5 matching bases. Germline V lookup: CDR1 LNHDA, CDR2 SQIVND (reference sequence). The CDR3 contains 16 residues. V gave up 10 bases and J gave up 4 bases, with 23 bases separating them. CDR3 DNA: TGTGCCACAGCAGGGTGGAGAGAGGCAAGTAATCAGCCCCAGCATTTT. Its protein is CATAGWREASNQPQHF.

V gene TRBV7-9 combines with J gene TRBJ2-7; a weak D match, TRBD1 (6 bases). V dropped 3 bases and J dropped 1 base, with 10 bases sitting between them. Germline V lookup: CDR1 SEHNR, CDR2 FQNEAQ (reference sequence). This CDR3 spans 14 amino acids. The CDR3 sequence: CASSFRQASYEQYF. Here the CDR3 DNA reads TGTGCCAGCAGCTTCCGACAGGCGTCCTACGAGCAGTACTTC.

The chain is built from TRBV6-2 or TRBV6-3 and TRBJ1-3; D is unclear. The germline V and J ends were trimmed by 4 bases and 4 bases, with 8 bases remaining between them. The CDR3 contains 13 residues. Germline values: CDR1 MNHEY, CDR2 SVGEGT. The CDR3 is CASSSGAGNTIYF. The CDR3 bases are TGTGCCAGCAGTTCGGGTGCCGGAAACACCATATATTTT.

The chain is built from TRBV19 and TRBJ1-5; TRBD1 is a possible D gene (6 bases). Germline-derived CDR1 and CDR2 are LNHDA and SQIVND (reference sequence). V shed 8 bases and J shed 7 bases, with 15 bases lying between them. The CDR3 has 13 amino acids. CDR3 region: CASRSQGWQPQHF. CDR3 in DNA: TGTGCCAGTCGCTCACAGGGTTGGCAGCCCCAGCATTTT.

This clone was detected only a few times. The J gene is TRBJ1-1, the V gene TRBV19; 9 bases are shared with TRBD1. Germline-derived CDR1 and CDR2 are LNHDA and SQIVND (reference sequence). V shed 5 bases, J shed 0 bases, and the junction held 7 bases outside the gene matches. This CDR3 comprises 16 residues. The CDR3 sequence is CASSPWTGAMNTEAFF. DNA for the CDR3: TGTGCCAGTAGTCCATGGACAGGGGCTATGAACACTGAAGCTTTCTTT. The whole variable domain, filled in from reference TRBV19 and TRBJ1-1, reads DGGITQSPKYLFRKEGQNVTLSCEQNLNHDAMYWYRQDPGQGLRLIYYSQIVNDFQKGDIAEGYSVSREKKESFPLTVTSAQKNPTAFYLCASSPWTGAMNTEAFFGQGTRLTVV.

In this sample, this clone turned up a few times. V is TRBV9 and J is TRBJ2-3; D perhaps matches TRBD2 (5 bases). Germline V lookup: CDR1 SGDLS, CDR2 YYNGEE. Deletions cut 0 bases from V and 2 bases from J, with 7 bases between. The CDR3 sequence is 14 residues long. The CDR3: CASSVAGDTDTQYF. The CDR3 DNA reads TGTGCCAGCAGCGTAGCCGGGGACACAGATACGCAGTATTTT. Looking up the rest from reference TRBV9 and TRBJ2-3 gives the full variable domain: DSGVTQTPKHLITATGQRVTLRCSPRSGDLSVYWYQQSLDQGLQFLIQYYNGEERAKGNILERFSAQQFPDLHSELNLSSLELGDSALYFCASSVAGDTDTQYFGPGTRLTVL.

This chain's CDR3 is CASSQLLGRGTDTQYF. The CDR3 DNA follows: TGCGCCAGCAGCCAACTTTTAGGCCGGGGCACAGATACGCAGTATTTT. The chain links TRBV4-1 to TRBJ2-3; D not certain. V was clipped by 2 bases and J by 1 base, with 13 bases between them. This CDR3 is built from 16 residues. CDR1 and CDR2 (germline): MGHRA, YSYEKL.

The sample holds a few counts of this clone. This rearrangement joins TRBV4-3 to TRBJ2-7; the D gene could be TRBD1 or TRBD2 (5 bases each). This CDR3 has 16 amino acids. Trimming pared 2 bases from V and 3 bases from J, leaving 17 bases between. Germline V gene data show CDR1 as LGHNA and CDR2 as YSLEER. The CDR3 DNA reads TGCGCCAGCAGCCAAAGTCTCCGGCAGGGAGACTACGAGCAGTACTTC. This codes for CASSQSLRQGDYEQYF.

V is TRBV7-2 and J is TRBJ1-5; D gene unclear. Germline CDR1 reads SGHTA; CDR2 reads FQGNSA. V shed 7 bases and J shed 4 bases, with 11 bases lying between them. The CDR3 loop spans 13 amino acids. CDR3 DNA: TGTGCCAGCACCCCCCCCGGTAATCAGCCCCAGCATTTT. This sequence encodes CASTPPGNQPQHF.

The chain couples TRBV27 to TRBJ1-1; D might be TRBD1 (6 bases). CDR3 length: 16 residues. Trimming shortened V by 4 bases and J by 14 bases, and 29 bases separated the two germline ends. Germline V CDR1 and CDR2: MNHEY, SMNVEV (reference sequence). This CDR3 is CASSSTTGTSFTLLFF. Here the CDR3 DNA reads TGTGCCAGCAGTTCAACGACAGGCACTTCCTTTACCCTCCTCTTCTTT.

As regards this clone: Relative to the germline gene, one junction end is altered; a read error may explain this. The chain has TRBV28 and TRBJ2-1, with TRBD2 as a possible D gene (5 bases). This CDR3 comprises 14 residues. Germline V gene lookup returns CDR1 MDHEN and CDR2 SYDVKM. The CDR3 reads CASSFGPSPNEQFF. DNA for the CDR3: TGTGCCAGCAGTTTCGGGCCTAGCCCCAATGAACAGTTCTTC.

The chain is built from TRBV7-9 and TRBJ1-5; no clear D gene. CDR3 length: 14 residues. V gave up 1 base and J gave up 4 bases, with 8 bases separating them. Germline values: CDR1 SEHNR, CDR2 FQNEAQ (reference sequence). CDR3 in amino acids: CASSLGGGNQPQHF. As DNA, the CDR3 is TGTGCCAGCAGCTTAGGTGGCGGAAATCAGCCCCAGCATTTT.

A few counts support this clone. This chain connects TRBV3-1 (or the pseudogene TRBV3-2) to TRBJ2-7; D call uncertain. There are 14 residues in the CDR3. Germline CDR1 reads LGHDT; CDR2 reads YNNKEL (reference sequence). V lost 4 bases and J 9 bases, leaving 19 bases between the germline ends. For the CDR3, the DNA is TGTGCCAGCAGCCCAAGTGCAGGCCCACTCACGCAGTACTTC. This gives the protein CASSPSAGPLTQYF.